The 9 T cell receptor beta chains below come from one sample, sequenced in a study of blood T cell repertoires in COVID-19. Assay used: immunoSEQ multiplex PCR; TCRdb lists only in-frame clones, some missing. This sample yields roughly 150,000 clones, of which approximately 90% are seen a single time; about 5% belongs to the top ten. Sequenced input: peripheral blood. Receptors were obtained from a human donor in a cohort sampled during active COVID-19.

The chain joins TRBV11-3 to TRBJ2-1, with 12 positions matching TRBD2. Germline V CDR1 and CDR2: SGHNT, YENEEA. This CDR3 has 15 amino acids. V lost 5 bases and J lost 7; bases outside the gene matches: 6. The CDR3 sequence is CASSRELAGGNEQFF. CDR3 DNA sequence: TGTGCCAGCAGCCGCGAACTAGCGGGGGGAAATGAGCAGTTCTTC.

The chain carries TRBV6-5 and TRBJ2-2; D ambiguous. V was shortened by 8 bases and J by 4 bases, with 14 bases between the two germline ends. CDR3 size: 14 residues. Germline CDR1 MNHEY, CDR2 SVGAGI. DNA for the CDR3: TGTGCCAGCGCGGTGACCCCATTCACCGGGGAGCTGTTTTTT. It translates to CASAVTPFTGELFF.

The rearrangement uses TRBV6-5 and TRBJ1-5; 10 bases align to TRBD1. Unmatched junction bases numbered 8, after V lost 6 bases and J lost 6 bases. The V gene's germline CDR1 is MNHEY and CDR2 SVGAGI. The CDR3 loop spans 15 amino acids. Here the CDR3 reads CASSERQGARQPQHF. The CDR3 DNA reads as TGTGCCAGCAGCGAGAGACAGGGGGCGCGTCAGCCCCAGCATTTT.

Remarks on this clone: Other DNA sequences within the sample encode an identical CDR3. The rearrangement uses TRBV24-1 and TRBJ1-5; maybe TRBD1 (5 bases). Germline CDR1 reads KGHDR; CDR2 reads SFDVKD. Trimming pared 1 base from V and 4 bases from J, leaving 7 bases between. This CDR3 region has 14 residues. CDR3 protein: CATSDLSGNQPQHF. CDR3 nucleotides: TGTGCCACCAGTGATTTATCAGGGAATCAGCCCCAGCATTTT.

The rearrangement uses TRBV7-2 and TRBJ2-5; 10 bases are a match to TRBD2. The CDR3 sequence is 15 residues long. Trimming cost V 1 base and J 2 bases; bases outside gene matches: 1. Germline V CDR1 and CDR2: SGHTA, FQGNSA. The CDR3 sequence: CASSLVAGGQETQYF. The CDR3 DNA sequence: TGTGCCAGCAGCTTAGTAGCGGGGGGTCAAGAGACCCAGTACTTC.

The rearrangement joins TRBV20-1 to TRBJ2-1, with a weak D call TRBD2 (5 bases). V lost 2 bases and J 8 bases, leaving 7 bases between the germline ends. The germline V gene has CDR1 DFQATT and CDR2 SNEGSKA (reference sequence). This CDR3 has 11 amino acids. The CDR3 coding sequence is TGCAGTGCTAGACACGGGGATGAGCAGTTCTTC. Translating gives CSARHGDEQFF.

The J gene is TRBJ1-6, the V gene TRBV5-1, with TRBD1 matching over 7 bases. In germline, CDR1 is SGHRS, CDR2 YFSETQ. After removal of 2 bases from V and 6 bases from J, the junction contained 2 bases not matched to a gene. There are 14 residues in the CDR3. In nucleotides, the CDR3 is TGCGCCAGCAGCTTCGACAGGGCTAATTCACCCCTCCACTTT. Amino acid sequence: CASSFDRANSPLHF.

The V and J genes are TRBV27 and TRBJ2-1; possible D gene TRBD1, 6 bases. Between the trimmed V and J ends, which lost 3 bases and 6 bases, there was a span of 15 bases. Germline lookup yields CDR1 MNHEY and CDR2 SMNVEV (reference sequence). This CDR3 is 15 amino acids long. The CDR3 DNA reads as TGTGCCAGCAGTTTCCTGGGGACCAGGGGCAATGAGCAGTTCTTC. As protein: CASSFLGTRGNEQFF.

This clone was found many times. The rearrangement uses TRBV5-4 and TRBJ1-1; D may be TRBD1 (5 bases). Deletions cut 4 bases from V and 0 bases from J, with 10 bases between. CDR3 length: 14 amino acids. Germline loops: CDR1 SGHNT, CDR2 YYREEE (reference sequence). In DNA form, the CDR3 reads TGTGCCAGCAGCCGACAGAGGATGAACACTGAAGCTTTCTTT. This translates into CASSRQRMNTEAFF.